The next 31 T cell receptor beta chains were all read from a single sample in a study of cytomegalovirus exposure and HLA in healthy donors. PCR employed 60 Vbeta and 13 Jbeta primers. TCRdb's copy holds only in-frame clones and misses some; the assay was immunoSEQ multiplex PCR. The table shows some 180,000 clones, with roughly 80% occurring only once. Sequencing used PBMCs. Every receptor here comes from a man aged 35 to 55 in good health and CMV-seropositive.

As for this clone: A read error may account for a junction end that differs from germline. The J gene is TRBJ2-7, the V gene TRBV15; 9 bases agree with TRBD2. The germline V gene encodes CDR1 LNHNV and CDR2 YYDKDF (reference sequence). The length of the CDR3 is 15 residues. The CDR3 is CATGRDGTSLVEQYF. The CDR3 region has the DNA TGTGCCACCGGCAGAGATGGGACTAGCCTCGTCGAGCAGTACTTC.

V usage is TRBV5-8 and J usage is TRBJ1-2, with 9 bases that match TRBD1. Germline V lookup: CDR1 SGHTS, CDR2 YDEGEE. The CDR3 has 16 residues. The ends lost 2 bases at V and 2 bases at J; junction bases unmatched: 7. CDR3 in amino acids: CASSLQGAPLNYGYTF. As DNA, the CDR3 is TGTGCCAGCAGCTTACAGGGGGCCCCATTAAACTATGGCTACACCTTC.

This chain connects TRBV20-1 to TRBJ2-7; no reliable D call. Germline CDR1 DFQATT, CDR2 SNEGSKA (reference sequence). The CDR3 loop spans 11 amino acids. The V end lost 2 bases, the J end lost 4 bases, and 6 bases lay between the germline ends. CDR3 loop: CSARSLYEQYF. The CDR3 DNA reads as TGCAGTGCTAGATCCTTATACGAGCAGTACTTC.

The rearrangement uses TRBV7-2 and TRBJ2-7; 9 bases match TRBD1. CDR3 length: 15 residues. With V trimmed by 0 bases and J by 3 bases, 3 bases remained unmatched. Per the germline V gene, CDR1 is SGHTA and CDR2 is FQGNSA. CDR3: CASSLAGTGSYEQYF. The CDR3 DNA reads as TGTGCCAGCAGCTTAGCGGGGACAGGGAGCTACGAGCAGTACTTC.

The CDR3 DNA sequence: TGTGCCAGCAGTCCACACAGGGGTGCCCCTGAAAAACTGTTTTTT. Its translation: CASSPHRGAPEKLFF. The chain has TRBV27 and TRBJ1-4; TRBD1 matches 7 bases. Germline loops: CDR1 MNHEY, CDR2 SMNVEV (reference sequence). There are 15 residues in the CDR3. Trimming took 5 bases from V and 7 from J; bases not matched to a gene: 10. The variable domain in full, with the rest retrieved from reference TRBV27 and TRBJ1-4, is EAQVTQNPRYLITVTGKKLTVTCSQNMNHEYMSWYRQDPGLGLRQIYYSMNVEVTDKGDVPEGYKVSRKEKRNFPLILESPSPNQTSLYFCASSPHRGAPEKLFFGSGTQLSVL.

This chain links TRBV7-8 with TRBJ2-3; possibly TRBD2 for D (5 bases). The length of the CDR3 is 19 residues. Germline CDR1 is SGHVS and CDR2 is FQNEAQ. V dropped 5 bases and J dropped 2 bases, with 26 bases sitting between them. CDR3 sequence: CASSGVQPPEDSYTDTQYF. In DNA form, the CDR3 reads TGTGCCAGCAGCGGAGTTCAACCGCCGGAGGACTCGTACACAGATACGCAGTATTTT. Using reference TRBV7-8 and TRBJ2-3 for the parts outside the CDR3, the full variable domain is GAGVSQSPRYKVAKRGQDVALRCDPISGHVSLFWYQQALGQGPEFLTYFQNEAQLDKSGLPSDRFFAERPEGSVSTLKIQRTQQEDSAVYLCASSGVQPPEDSYTDTQYFGPGTRLTVL.

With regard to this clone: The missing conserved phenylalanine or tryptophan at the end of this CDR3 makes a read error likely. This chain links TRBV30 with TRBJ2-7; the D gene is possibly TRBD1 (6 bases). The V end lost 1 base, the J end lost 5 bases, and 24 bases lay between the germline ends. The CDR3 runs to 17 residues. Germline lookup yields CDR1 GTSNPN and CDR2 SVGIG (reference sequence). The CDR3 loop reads CAWSEGDRSLFVDEQYL. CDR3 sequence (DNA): TGTGCCTGGAGTGAGGGAGACAGGTCCCTCTTCGTGGACGAGCAGTACCTC.

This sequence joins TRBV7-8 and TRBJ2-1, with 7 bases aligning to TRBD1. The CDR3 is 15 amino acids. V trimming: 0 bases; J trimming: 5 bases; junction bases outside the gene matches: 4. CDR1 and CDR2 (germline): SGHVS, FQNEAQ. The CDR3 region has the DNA TGTGCCAGCAGCTTAGCGGGGACAGCTAACAATGAGCAGTTCTTC. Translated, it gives CASSLAGTANNEQFF.

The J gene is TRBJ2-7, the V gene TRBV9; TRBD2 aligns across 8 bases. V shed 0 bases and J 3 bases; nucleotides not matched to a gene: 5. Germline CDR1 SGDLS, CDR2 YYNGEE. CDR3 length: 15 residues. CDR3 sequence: CASSVAGSGDYEQYF. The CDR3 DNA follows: TGTGCCAGCAGCGTAGCGGGTAGCGGGGACTACGAGCAGTACTTC.

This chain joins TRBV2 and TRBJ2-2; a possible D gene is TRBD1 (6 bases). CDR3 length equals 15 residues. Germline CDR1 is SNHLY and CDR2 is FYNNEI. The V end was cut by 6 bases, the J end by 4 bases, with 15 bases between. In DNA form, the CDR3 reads TGTGCCAGCAGGACTGACAGGTTAGCCACCGGGGAGCTGTTTTTT. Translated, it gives CASRTDRLATGELFF.

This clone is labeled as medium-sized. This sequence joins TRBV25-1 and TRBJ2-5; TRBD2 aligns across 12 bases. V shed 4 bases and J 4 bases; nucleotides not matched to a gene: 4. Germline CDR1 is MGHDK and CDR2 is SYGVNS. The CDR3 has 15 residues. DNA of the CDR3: TGTGCCAGCAGTGGCTCGACTAGCGGGGGAGAGACCCAGTACTTC. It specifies CASSGSTSGGETQYF.

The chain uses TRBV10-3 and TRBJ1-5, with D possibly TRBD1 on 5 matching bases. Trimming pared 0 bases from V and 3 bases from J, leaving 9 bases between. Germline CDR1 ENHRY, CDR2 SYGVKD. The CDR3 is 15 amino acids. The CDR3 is CAISESAGNNQPQHF. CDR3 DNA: TGTGCCATCAGTGAGTCGGCAGGGAACAATCAGCCCCAGCATTTT.

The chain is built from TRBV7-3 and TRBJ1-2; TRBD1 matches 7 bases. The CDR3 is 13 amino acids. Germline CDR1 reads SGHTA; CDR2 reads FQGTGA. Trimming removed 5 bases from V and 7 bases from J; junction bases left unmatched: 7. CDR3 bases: TGTGCCAGCAGCCCGCAGGGGGTAATTGGCTACACCTTC. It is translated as CASSPQGVIGYTF.

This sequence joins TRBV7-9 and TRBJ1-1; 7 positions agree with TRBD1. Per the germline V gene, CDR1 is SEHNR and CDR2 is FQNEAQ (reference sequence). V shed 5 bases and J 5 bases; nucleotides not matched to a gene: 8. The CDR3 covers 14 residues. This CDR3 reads CASSLSQGRTEAFF. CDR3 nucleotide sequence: TGTGCCAGCAGCCTCTCACAGGGGAGAACTGAAGCTTTCTTT.

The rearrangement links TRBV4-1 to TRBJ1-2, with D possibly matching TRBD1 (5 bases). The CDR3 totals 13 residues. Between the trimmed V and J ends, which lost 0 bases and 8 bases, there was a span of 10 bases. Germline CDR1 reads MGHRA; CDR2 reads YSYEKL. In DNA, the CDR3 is TGCGCCAGCAGCCAAGAAGGGACTTCAGGCTACACCTTC. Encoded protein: CASSQEGTSGYTF.

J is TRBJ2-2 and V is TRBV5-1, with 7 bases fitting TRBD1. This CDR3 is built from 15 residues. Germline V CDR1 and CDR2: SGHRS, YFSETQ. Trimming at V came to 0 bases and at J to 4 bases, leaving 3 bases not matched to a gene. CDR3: CASSLAGQVTGELFF. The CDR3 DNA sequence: TGCGCCAGCAGCTTGGCCGGACAGGTCACCGGGGAGCTGTTTTTT.

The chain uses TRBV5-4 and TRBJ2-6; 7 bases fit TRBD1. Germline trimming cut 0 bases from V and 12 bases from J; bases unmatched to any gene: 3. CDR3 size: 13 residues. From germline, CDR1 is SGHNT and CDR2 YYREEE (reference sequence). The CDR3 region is CASSLDRGGVLTF. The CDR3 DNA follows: TGTGCCAGCAGCTTGGACAGGGGTGGCGTCCTGACTTTC. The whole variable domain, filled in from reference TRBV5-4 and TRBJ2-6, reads ETGVTQSPTHLIKTRGQQVTLRCSSQSGHNTVSWYQQALGQGPQFIFQYYREEENGRGNFPPRFSGLQFPNYSSELNVNALELDDSALYLCASSLDRGGVLTFGAGSRLTVL.

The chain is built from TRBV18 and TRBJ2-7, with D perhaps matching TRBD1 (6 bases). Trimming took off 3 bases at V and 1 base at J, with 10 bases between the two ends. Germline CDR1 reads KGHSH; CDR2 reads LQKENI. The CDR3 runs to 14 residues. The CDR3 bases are TGTGCCAGCTCACCGGTGGACAGTTCCTACGAGCAGTACTTC. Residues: CASSPVDSSYEQYF.

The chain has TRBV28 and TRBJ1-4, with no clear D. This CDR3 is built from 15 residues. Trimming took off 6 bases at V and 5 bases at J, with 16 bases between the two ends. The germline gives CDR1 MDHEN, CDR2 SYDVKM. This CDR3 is CASSPAAAGNEKLFF. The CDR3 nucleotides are TGTGCCAGCAGCCCTGCAGCCGCGGGGAATGAAAAACTGTTTTTT.

The CDR3 nucleotides read TGTGCCAGCAGCGTCAACTCGAGGACAGGCACTTCTGGAAACACCATATATTTT. It encodes CASSVNSRTGTSGNTIYF. V gene TRBV9 combines with J gene TRBJ1-3, with 7 bases identical to TRBD1. V shed 2 bases, J shed 1 base, and the junction held 12 bases outside the gene matches. CDR1 SGDLS and CDR2 YYNGEE come from the germline V gene. The CDR3 consists of 18 residues.

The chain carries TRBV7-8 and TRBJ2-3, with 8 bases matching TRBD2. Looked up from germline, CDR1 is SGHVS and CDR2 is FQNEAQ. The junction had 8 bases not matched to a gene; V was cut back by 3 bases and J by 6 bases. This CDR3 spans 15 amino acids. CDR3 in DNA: TGTGCCAGCAGCTTCAGCGGGGGCCACATCGATACGCAGTATTTT. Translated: CASSFSGGHIDTQYF. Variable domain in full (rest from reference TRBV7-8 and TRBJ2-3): GAGVSQSPRYKVAKRGQDVALRCDPISGHVSLFWYQQALGQGPEFLTYFQNEAQLDKSGLPSDRFFAERPEGSVSTLKIQRTQQEDSAVYLCASSFSGGHIDTQYFGPGTRLTVL.

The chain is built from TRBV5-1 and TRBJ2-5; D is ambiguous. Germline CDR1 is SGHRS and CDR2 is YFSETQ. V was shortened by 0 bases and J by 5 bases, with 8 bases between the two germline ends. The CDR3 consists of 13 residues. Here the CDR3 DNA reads TGCGCCAGCAGCTTGGACAGTGAGGAGACCCAGTACTTC. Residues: CASSLDSEETQYF.

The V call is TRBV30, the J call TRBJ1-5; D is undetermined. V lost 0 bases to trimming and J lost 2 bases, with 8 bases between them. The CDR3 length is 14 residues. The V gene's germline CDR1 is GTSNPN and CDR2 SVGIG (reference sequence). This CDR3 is CAWSVGPGNQPQHF. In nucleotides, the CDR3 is TGTGCCTGGAGTGTCGGTCCGGGCAATCAGCCCCAGCATTTT.

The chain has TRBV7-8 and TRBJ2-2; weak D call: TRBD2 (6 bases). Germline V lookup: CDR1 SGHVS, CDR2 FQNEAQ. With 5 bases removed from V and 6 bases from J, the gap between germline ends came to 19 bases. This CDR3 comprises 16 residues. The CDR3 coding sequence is TGTGCCAGCAGCCCACGGGGGAAGCCTGGCGCCGGGGAGCTGTTTTTT. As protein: CASSPRGKPGAGELFF.

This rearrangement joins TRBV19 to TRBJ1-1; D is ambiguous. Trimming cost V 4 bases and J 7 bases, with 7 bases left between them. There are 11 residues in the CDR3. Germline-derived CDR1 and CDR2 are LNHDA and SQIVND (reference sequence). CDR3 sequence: CASSRPGEAFF. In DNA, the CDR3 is TGTGCCAGTAGTAGGCCAGGTGAAGCTTTCTTT. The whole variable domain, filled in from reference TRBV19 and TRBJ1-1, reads DGGITQSPKYLFRKEGQNVTLSCEQNLNHDAMYWYRQDPGQGLRLIYYSQIVNDFQKGDIAEGYSVSREKKESFPLTVTSAQKNPTAFYLCASSRPGEAFFGQGTRLTVV.

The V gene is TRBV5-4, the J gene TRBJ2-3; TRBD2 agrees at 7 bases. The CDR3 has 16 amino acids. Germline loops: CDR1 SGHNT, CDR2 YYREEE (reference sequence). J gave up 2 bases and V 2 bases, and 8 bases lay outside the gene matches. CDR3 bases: TGTGCCAGCAGCTTTTTGCGGGAGTGGTTCACAGATACGCAGTATTTT. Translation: CASSFLREWFTDTQYF.

CDR3 in amino acids: CASSLGPTGGDTQYF. The CDR3 bases are TGTGCCAGCAGCTTGGGCCCGACGGGGGGAGATACGCAGTATTTT. The V gene is TRBV7-9, the J gene TRBJ2-3, with TRBD2 matching over 7 bases. Per germline, CDR1 SEHNR and CDR2 FQNEAQ (reference sequence). The CDR3 totals 15 residues. V was pared by 3 bases and J by 5 bases, with 8 bases of the junction left unmatched.

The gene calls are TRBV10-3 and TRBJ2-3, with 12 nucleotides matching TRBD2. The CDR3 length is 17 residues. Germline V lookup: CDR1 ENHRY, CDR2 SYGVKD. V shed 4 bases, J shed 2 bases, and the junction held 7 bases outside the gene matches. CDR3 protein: CAISGVRLAGDTDTQYF. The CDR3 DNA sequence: TGTGCCATCAGTGGGGTTCGACTAGCGGGGGACACAGATACGCAGTATTTT.

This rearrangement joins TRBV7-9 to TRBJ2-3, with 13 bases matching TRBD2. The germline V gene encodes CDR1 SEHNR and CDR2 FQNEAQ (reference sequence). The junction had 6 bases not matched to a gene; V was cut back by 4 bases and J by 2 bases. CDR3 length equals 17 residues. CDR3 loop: CASSSTSGRQNTDTQYF. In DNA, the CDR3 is TGTGCCAGCAGCTCGACTAGCGGGAGGCAGAACACAGATACGCAGTATTTT. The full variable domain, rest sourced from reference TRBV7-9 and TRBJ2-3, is DTGVSQNPRHKITKRGQNVTFRCDPISEHNRLYWYRQTLGQGPEFLTYFQNEAQLEKSRLLSDRFSAERPKGSFSTLEIQRTEQGDSAMYLCASSSTSGRQNTDTQYFGPGTRLTVL.

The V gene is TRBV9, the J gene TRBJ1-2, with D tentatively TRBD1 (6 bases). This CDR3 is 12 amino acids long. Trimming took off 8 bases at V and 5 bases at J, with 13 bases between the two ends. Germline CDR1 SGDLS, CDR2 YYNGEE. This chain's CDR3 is CASESQGYGYTF. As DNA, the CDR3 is TGTGCCAGTGAGAGCCAGGGGTATGGCTACACCTTC.

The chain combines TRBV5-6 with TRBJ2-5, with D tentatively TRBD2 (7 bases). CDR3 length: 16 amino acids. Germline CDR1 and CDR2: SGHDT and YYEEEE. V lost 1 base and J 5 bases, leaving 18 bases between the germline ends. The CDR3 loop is CASSLWGGPVEETQYF. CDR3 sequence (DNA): TGTGCCAGCAGCTTGTGGGGGGGGCCGGTAGAGGAGACCCAGTACTTC.